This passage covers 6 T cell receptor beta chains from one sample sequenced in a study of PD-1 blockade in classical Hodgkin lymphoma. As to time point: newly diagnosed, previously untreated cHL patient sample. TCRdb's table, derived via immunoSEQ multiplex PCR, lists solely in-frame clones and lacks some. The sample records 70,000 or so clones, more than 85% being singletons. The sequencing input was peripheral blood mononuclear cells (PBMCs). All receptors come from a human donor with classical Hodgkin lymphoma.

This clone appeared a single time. The CDR3 reads CAWSSPIYEQYF. The CDR3 DNA reads as TGTGCCTGGAGTTCCCCCATCTACGAGCAGTACTTC. The chain carries TRBV30 and TRBJ2-7; D is unclear. The V gene lost 2 bases and the J gene lost 3 bases, with 8 bases spanning the gap. The CDR3 is 12 amino acids. From germline, CDR1 is GTSNPN and CDR2 SVGIG (reference sequence).

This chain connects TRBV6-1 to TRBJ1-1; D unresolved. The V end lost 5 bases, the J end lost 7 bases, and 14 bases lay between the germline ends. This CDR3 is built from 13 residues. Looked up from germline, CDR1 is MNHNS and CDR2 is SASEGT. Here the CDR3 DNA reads TGTGCCAGCAGTCCCGTGACGGTTAGTGAAGCTTTCTTT. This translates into CASSPVTVSEAFF.

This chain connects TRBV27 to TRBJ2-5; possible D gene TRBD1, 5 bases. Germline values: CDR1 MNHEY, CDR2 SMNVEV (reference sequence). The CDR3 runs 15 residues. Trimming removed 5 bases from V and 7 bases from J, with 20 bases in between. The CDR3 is CASSPSKGRVATQYF. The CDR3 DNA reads TGTGCCAGCAGTCCCTCGAAGGGCAGGGTGGCGACCCAGTACTTC.

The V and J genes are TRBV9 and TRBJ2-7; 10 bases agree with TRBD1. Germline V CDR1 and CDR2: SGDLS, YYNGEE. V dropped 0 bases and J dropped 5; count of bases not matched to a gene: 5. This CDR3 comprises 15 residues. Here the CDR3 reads CASSVEGQGSDEQYF. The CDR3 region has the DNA TGTGCCAGCAGCGTAGAGGGACAGGGGTCGGACGAGCAGTACTTC.

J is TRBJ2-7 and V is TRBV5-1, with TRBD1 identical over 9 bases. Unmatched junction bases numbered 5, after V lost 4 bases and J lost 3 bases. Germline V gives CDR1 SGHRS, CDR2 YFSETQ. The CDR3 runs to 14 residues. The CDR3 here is CASSRPGQGYEQYF. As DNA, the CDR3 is TGCGCCAGCAGCAGGCCGGGACAGGGCTACGAGCAGTACTTC.

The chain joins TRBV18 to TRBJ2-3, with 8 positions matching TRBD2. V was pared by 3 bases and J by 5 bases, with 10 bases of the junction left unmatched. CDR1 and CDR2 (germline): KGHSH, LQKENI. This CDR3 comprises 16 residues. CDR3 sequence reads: CASSPTGLAKGDTQYF. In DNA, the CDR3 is TGTGCCAGCTCACCGACTGGACTAGCAAAGGGAGATACGCAGTATTTT.